This T cell receptor beta chain derives from a study of blood T cell repertoires in COVID-19. Generated by immunoSEQ multiplex PCR, the TCRdb table keeps only in-frame clones and is missing some. The sample includes approximately 200,000 clones, roughly 82% seen only once; the top ten take roughly 12%. The CDR3 loop spans 14 amino acids. Germline loops: CDR1 MNHEY, CDR2 SMNVEV (reference sequence). V dropped 3 bases and J dropped 7; count of bases not matched to a gene: 2. The rearrangement links TRBV27 to TRBJ1-6; TRBD1 matches 8 bases. The sequence was collected from a middle-aged man who had recovered from COVID-19. Sequenced input: PBMCs or T cells enriched from blood (not recorded which). Here the CDR3 DNA reads TGTGCCAGCAGTTTCCGACAGGGGAATTCACCCCTCCACTTT. Its protein is CASSFRQGNSPLHF.